This T cell receptor (beta chain) was sequenced in a study of blood T cells in healthy people across ages. Next came a second PCR, run for 7 to 11 cycles, which used a sample-barcoded 5' primer along with a J-beta primer mix. Unique molecular identifiers of 12 random nucleotides labeled each cDNA. Every individual sample yielded 2.5 million or more paired-end reads (each containing CDR3). TCRdb ran MiXCR on the 5' RACE reads and lists one entry per CDR3 protein. The sample records about 1.8 million distinct CDR3 sequences, roughly 50% being singletons. Germline V gives CDR1 KGHSH, CDR2 LQKENI. This CDR3 is built from 15 residues. The V end lost 4 bases, the J end lost 2 bases, and 14 bases lay between the germline ends. This clonotype appeared a single time.

The TCR sequence derives from a woman between 35 and 50 years old in good health. The chain carries TRBV18 and TRBJ2-5, with no clear D. Material for sequencing was blood. CDR3 sequence (DNA): TGTGCCAGCTCACGTTCAAAGGGTTCACAAGAGACCCAGTACTTC. Protein sequence: CASSRSKGSQETQYF. Full variable domain (remainder filled in from reference TRBV18 and TRBJ2-5): NAGVMQNPRHLVRRRGQEARLRCSPMKGHSHVYWYRQLPEEGLKFMVYLQKENIIDESGMPKERFSAEFPKEGPSILRIQQVVRGDSAAYFCASSRSKGSQETQYFGPGTRLLVL.